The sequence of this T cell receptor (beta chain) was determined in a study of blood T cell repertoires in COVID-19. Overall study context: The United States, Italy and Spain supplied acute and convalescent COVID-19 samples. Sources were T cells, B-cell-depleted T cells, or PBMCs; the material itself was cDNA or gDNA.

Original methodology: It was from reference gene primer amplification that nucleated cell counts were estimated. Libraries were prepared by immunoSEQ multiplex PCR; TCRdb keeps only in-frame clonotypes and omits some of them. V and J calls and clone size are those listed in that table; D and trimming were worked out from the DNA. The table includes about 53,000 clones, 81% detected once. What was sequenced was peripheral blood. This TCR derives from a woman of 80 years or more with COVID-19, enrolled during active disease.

The CDR3 sequence is CASRPTWGLAGNRETQYF. The CDR3 DNA reads TGTGCCAGCAGACCGACATGGGGACTAGCGGGTAACAGGGAGACCCAGTACTTC. The rearrangement joins TRBV3-1 (or the pseudogene TRBV3-2) to TRBJ2-5; the match to TRBD2 covers 12 bases. The trim removed 6 bases at V and 5 bases at J, leaving 16 bases unmatched. Germline V gene data show CDR1 as LGHDT and CDR2 as YNNKEL (reference sequence). The CDR3 loop spans 18 amino acids.